One sample yielded the 13 T cell receptor beta chains listed below, sequenced in a study of cytomegalovirus exposure and HLA in healthy donors (dated by TCRdb to 2016 to 2017). Libraries were prepared through the immunoSEQ multiplex PCR assay. For the multiplex PCR, a mixture combining 60 forward primers for TCR Vbeta segments and 13 reverse primers for TCR Jbeta segments was used. In its TCRdb copy, this immuneACCESS table keeps in-frame sequences only and misses some clones. Where compared with another copy, unresolved V genes explain less than half of these, and the others have no known cause. The table for this sample lists 140,000 to 150,000 clones; around 80% of them were counted only once. Roughly 9.7% of the sample is held by the ten biggest clonotypes. Material for sequencing was PBMCs. Every receptor here comes from a woman aged 60-75 years in good health and CMV-seropositive.

The V call is TRBV9, the J call TRBJ2-7; D is unclear. CDR3 length: 13 residues. Germline CDR1 and CDR2: SGDLS and YYNGEE. The V end was cut by 0 bases, the J end by 4 bases, with 8 bases between. The CDR3 bases are TGTGCCAGCAGCGTAGCGGCAGGATACGAGCAGTACTTC. The encoded protein is CASSVAAGYEQYF.

The chain links TRBV28 to TRBJ2-3, with a weak D call TRBD1 (6 bases). The CDR3 spans 14 residues. The ends were cut back, 5 bases at V and 3 bases at J, with 12 bases in the middle. The germline gives CDR1 MDHEN, CDR2 SYDVKM. CDR3 amino acids: CASSAYRVTDTQYF. The CDR3 DNA sequence: TGTGCCAGCAGTGCCTACAGGGTAACAGATACGCAGTATTTT. Full variable domain (outside the CDR3, taken from reference TRBV28 and TRBJ2-3): DVKVTQSSRYLVKRTGEKVFLECVQDMDHENMFWYRQDPGLGLRLIYFSYDVKMKEKGDIPEGYSVSREKKERFSLILESASTNQTSMYLCASSAYRVTDTQYFGPGTRLTVL.

V and J are TRBV6-5 and TRBJ2-5; maybe TRBD2 (6 bases). The CDR3 consists of 16 residues. CDR1 MNHEY and CDR2 SVGAGI come from the germline V gene. V lost 0 bases, J lost 5 bases, and 16 bases lay in between. The CDR3 DNA follows: TGTGCCAGCAGTTACTCCCCGGAGGGTGTGGGGGAGACCCAGTACTTC. This encodes CASSYSPEGVGETQYF.

This rearrangement joins TRBV28 to TRBJ2-1; 8 bases are a match to TRBD1. Germline V gene data show CDR1 as MDHEN and CDR2 as SYDVKM. This CDR3 is built from 13 residues. The V segment lost 8 bases and the J segment 8 bases; nucleotides outside the gene matches: 8. The CDR3 protein is CASENQGAYEQFF. CDR3 bases: TGTGCCAGCGAAAATCAGGGGGCCTATGAGCAGTTCTTC.

This sequence joins TRBV19 and TRBJ2-3; 8 bases fit TRBD1. CDR1 is LNHDA and CDR2 is SQIVND in the germline V gene (reference sequence). V lost 6 bases to trimming and J lost 2 bases; unmatched junction nucleotides: 7. This CDR3 is 15 amino acids long. CDR3 region: CASSEQGAPTDTQYF. The CDR3 nucleotides are TGTGCCAGTAGCGAGCAGGGGGCTCCCACAGATACGCAGTATTTT.

The chain uses TRBV9 and TRBJ2-1, with 8 bases matching TRBD1. This CDR3 is built from 18 residues. Per the germline V gene, CDR1 is SGDLS and CDR2 is YYNGEE. Trimming cost V 0 bases and J 4 bases; bases outside gene matches: 12. The CDR3 region has the DNA TGTGCCAGCAGCGTAGATTCCGGGACAGGACCCCCTTACAATGAGCAGTTCTTC. This encodes CASSVDSGTGPPYNEQFF.

This rearrangement joins TRBV18 to TRBJ2-7; D remains unclear. The V end was cut by 2 bases, the J end by 0 bases, with 5 bases between. The CDR3 loop spans 13 amino acids. The germline V gene encodes CDR1 KGHSH and CDR2 LQKENI. The CDR3 sequence: CASSPTSSYEQYF. Here the CDR3 DNA reads TGTGCCAGCTCACCAACGAGCTCCTACGAGCAGTACTTC.

V gene TRBV4-2 combines with J gene TRBJ2-7; 8 bases line up with TRBD2. CDR3 length equals 16 residues. Germline assignment: CDR1 LGHNA and CDR2 YNFKEQ. Trimming removed 0 bases from V and 6 bases from J; junction bases left unmatched: 10. The CDR3 DNA sequence: TGTGCCAGCAGCCAAGAAACGGAGCTAGCGGGTGGCGAGCAGTACTTC. Amino acid sequence: CASSQETELAGGEQYF.

This chain links TRBV2 with TRBJ1-1; D is unresolved. The CDR3 contains 13 residues. Deletions cut 7 bases from V and 5 bases from J, with 14 bases between. CDR1 is SNHLY and CDR2 is FYNNEI in the germline V gene. The CDR3 nucleotides are TGTGCCAGCAAATTTTCTAGGGAGACTGAAGCTTTCTTT. Its translation is CASKFSRETEAFF.

The chain carries TRBV6-4 and TRBJ2-5; the match to TRBD2 covers 15 bases. V gave up 9 bases and J gave up 0 bases; unmatched junction bases: 8. This CDR3 has 17 amino acids. Germline V gene data show CDR1 as MRHNA and CDR2 as SNTAGT. The CDR3 DNA is TGTGCCAGAATCGGGACTAGCGGGAGGACTAACCAAGAGACCCAGTACTTC. This gives the protein CARIGTSGRTNQETQYF.

The CDR3 sequence: CASSHSGGGADTQYF. The CDR3 nucleotides are TGTGCCAGCAGCCATAGCGGAGGTGGAGCAGATACGCAGTATTTT. The chain carries TRBV7-9 and TRBJ2-3; D is perhaps TRBD2 (6 bases). V was shortened by 5 bases and J by 4 bases, with 16 bases between the two germline ends. CDR3 size: 15 residues. Germline CDR1 is SEHNR and CDR2 is FQNEAQ (reference sequence).

The rearrangement joins TRBV30 to TRBJ2-2; a weak D match, TRBD2 (5 bases). Germline loops: CDR1 GTSNPN, CDR2 SVGIG (reference sequence). The CDR3 has 14 residues. V was pared by 2 bases and J by 7 bases, with 14 bases between. CDR3 region: CAWSPPASFGELFF. CDR3 sequence (DNA): TGTGCCTGGAGTCCCCCTGCTAGCTTCGGGGAGCTGTTTTTT.

For the CDR3, the DNA is TGTGCCAGCAGCCTCGACAGGGGGGCTGCGGGAGGACCGTTCTTC. This translates into CASSLDRGAAGGPFF. This chain links TRBV7-2 with TRBJ2-1; D may be TRBD1 (9 bases). The V end was cut by 5 bases, the J end by 15 bases, with 26 bases between. CDR1 and CDR2 from the germline V gene are SGHTA and FQGNSA. CDR3 length equals 15 residues.